The rows below give T cell receptor beta chains drawn from one sample of a study of beta chain features in type 1 diabetes. The data were produced by immunoSEQ multiplex PCR, yet TCRdb's version contains in-frame clones alone and is incomplete. The data show under 800,000 clones, around a sixth seen once. The specimen was naive CD4+ T cells from blood. The receptor set was obtained from a man in his late teens or twenties in good health. Both conserved end residues are part of each CDR3. A D gene is named only where the DNA matches it firmly. Where a row states a size, it is once, few, many or the class of an expanded clone; other rows omit it.

D	size	V	J	length	DNA	CDR3
NA	NA	TRBV20-1	TRBJ2-3	10	TGCAGTGCTAGCGCTGGTACGCAGTATTTT	CSASAGTQYF
TRBD1	few	TRBV12-5	TRBJ2-5	17	TGTGCTAGTGGTCCTCCCTCGGGACAGCTCTCCCAAGAGACCCAGTACTTC	CASGPPSGQLSQETQYF
NA	NA	TRBV20-1	TRBJ1-2	11	TGCAGTTCCCTGTTATTGAACGGCTACACCTTC	CSSLLLNGYTF
NA	NA	TRBV18	TRBJ2-6	17	TGTGCCAGCTCACCACAGGGCCAGAGCTCTGGGGCCAACGTCCTGACTTTC	CASSPQGQSSGANVLTF
TRBD1	once	TRBV7-3	TRBJ1-2	17	TGTGCCAGCAGCTTAGTTGGGGACAGAAAGACTTATGAGGGCTACACCTTC	CASSLVGDRKTYEGYTF
TRBD2	few	TRBV29-1	TRBJ2-1	14	TGCAGCGTTGTAGTTAGCGGGAGCTACAATGAGCAGTTCTTC	CSVVVSGSYNEQFF
NA	few	TRBV20-1	TRBJ2-1	11	TGCAGTGCTAGAGAGGGACTTGGGCAGTTCTTC	CSAREGLGQFF
NA	NA	TRBV19	TRBJ2-4	14	TGTGCCAGTAGTATAATCCTAGCCAAAAACATTCAGTACTTC	CASSIILAKNIQYF
NA	few	TRBV4-2	TRBJ2-1	17	TGTGCCAGCAGCCAAGATCTGGGGGTAGGAGTCCACAATGAGCAGTTCTTC	CASSQDLGVGVHNEQFF
TRBD1	NA	TRBV5-1	TRBJ2-5	14	TGCGCCAGCAGCTCGGGGACAGGTCAAGAGACCCAGTACTTC	CASSSGTGQETQYF
NA	NA	TRBV11-1	TRBJ2-2	16	TGTGCCAGCAGCACGTGGACGCTCAGGAGCTCCGGGGAGCTGTTTTTT	CASSTWTLRSSGELFF